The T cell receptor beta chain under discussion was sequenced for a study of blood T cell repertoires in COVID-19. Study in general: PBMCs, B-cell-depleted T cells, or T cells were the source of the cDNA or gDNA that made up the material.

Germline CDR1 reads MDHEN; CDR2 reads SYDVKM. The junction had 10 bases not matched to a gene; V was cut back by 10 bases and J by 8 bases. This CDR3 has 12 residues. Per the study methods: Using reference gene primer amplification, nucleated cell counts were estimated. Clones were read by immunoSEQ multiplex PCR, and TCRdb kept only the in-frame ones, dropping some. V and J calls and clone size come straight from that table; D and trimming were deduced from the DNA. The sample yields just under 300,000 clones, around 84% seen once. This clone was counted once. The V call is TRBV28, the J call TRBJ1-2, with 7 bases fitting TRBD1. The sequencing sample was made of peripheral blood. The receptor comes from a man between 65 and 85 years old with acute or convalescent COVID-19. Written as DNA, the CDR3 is TGTGCCATTCGACAGGGATTTTACGGCTACACCTTC. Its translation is CAIRQGFYGYTF.